One and the same sample provided the 27 T cell receptor beta chains below, sequenced in a study of cytotoxic CD8 clonotypes in ibrutinib-treated CLL. TCRdb's copy holds only in-frame clones and misses some; the assay was immunoSEQ multiplex PCR. Of 14,000 or so clones in the sample, almost 65% were seen once. The starting material was PBMCs, obtained before ibrutinib treatment. The receptors originated from a human donor with chronic lymphocytic leukemia.

This clone occurred a few times. V is TRBV7-6 and J is TRBJ2-7; 9 bases align to TRBD1. Germline V gives CDR1 SGHVS, CDR2 FNYEAQ. The CDR3 sequence is 15 residues long. With V trimmed by 3 bases and J by 6 bases, 9 bases remained unmatched. The CDR3 loop is CASSLDPGQGSEQYF. For the CDR3, the DNA is TGTGCCAGCAGCTTGGATCCGGGACAGGGATCCGAGCAGTACTTC.

The chain employs TRBV7-9 and TRBJ1-2; D not certain. This CDR3 has 14 residues. Germline V gene sequence: CDR1 SEHNR, CDR2 FQNEAQ (reference sequence). The V end was cut by 2 bases, the J end by 4 bases, with 11 bases between. In DNA, the CDR3 is TGTGCCAGCAGCTTATTGGGAGATCCCTATGGCTACACCTTC. It translates to CASSLLGDPYGYTF.

The sample holds a few counts of this clone. CDR3 sequence: CASSLDRASEAFF. As DNA, the CDR3 is TGTGCCAGCAGCTTGGACAGGGCCTCTGAAGCTTTCTTT. The V call is TRBV5-4, the J call TRBJ1-1, with D possibly TRBD1 on 6 matching bases. The germline V and J ends were trimmed by 0 bases and 6 bases, with 9 bases remaining between them. The CDR3 is made up of 13 amino acids. Per germline, CDR1 SGHNT and CDR2 YYREEE (reference sequence).

The chain joins TRBV2 to TRBJ1-5; no firm D call. V shed 7 bases and J shed 4 bases, with 8 bases lying between them. Germline V gene sequence: CDR1 SNHLY, CDR2 FYNNEI. There are 12 residues in the CDR3. CDR3 DNA: TGTGCCAGCATGATGGGAAATCAGCCCCAGCATTTT. Translated: CASMMGNQPQHF. The full variable domain, rest sourced from reference TRBV2 and TRBJ1-5, is EPEVTQTPSHQVTQMGQEVILRCVPISNHLYFYWYRQILGQKVEFLVSFYNNEISEKSEIFDDQFSVERPDGSNFTLKIRSTKLEDSAMYFCASMMGNQPQHFGDGTRLSIL.

In its sample, this clone was seen a few times. The chain is built from TRBV7-9 and TRBJ2-4; possibly TRBD1 or TRBD2 for D (6 bases each). Germline CDR1 SEHNR, CDR2 FQNEAQ (reference sequence). Trimming stripped 3 bases from V and 7 bases from J, with 19 bases between. This CDR3 contains 16 residues. CDR3 loop: CASSFRGADSRNIQYF. CDR3 DNA: TGTGCCAGCAGCTTCCGCGGGGCGGACAGCCGGAACATTCAGTACTTC.

For this clone: The identical CDR3 is also encoded by other nucleotide sequences in the sample. This chain connects TRBV29-1 to TRBJ2-2, with 10 bases fitting TRBD1. The CDR3 has 14 residues. Looked up from germline, CDR1 is SQVTM and CDR2 is ANQGSEA. The trim removed 4 bases at V and 2 bases at J, leaving 1 base unmatched. The CDR3 loop is CSVGDRGNTGELFF. The DNA of the CDR3 is TGCAGCGTTGGGGACAGGGGTAACACCGGGGAGCTGTTTTTT.

The sample holds a few counts of this clone. J is TRBJ1-2 and V is TRBV19; D may be TRBD1 (6 bases). From germline, CDR1 is LNHDA and CDR2 SQIVND (reference sequence). The CDR3 is 17 amino acids. V lost 2 bases to trimming and J lost 1 base, with 17 bases between them. CDR3 coding DNA: TGTGCCAGTAGTATACTGGCGACAGGCGTCTTTAACTATGGCTACACCTTC. It codes for CASSILATGVFNYGYTF.

The chain is built from TRBV4-1 and TRBJ2-5; D possibly corresponds to TRBD1 (6 bases). The CDR3 has 17 residues. CDR1 and CDR2 from the germline V gene are MGHRA and YSYEKL. The ends were cut back, 4 bases at V and 1 base at J, with 19 bases in the middle. The CDR3 DNA reads TGCGCCAGCAGCCGCCTAAGGTGGGGCAGGGGCCAAGAGACCCAGTACTTC. Translating it yields CASSRLRWGRGQETQYF.

This rearrangement joins TRBV5-6 to TRBJ2-7; D gene uncertain. The V end was cut by 2 bases, the J end by 2 bases, with 5 bases between. This CDR3 is 12 amino acids long. Per the germline V gene, CDR1 is SGHDT and CDR2 is YYEEEE. CDR3: CASSFYPYEQYF. DNA for the CDR3: TGTGCCAGCAGCTTTTACCCCTACGAGCAGTACTTC. Filled out from reference TRBV5-6 and TRBJ2-7, the complete variable domain reads DAGVTQSPTHLIKTRGQQVTLRCSPKSGHDTVSWYQQALGQGPQFIFQYYEEEERQRGNFPDRFSGHQFPNYSSELNVNALLLGDSALYLCASSFYPYEQYFGPGTRLTVT.

The chain uses TRBV11-2 and TRBJ2-3; D gene ambiguous. Per germline, CDR1 SGHAT and CDR2 FQNNGV. This CDR3 spans 15 amino acids. The V end was cut by 4 bases, the J end by 0 bases, with 11 bases between. Written as DNA, the CDR3 is TGTGCCAGCAGCTCCGTTGACGGTAGCACAGATACGCAGTATTTT. This gives the protein CASSSVDGSTDTQYF.

This clone was seen once. The J gene is TRBJ1-1, the V gene TRBV7-9; tentatively, D is TRBD1 (5 bases). Trimming took off 1 base at V and 8 bases at J, with 14 bases between the two ends. The CDR3 is 14 residues long. Per germline, CDR1 SEHNR and CDR2 FQNEAQ (reference sequence). CDR3 region: CASSLDGRAAEAFF. The CDR3 DNA follows: TGTGCCAGCAGCTTAGACGGCAGGGCAGCGGAAGCTTTCTTT.

The sample holds one count of this clone. The chain employs TRBV2 and TRBJ2-1; 8 bases match TRBD1. In germline, CDR1 is SNHLY, CDR2 FYNNEI. This CDR3 spans 14 amino acids. J lost 6 bases, V lost 5 bases, and 6 bases had no gene match. The DNA for the CDR3 is TGTGCCAGCAGTCGGACAGGGAGGCGCAATGAGCAGTTCTTC. This encodes CASSRTGRRNEQFF.

The chain carries TRBV6-5 and TRBJ1-1, with D uncertain. There are 11 residues in the CDR3. V gave up 10 bases and J gave up 1 base, with 7 bases separating them. Germline V CDR1 and CDR2: MNHEY, SVGAGI. The CDR3 protein is CATLENTEAFF. CDR3 nucleotides: TGTGCCACCCTTGAGAACACTGAAGCTTTCTTT.

The V gene is TRBV11-2, the J gene TRBJ1-2; TRBD1 aligns across 7 bases. The CDR3 is 16 amino acids. The junction had 6 bases not matched to a gene; V was cut back by 0 bases and J by 2 bases. The germline gives CDR1 SGHAT, CDR2 FQNNGV. The CDR3 DNA is TGTGCCAGCAGCTTAGAACTAGGCAGGGGGAACTATGGCTACACCTTC. Its translation is CASSLELGRGNYGYTF.

The chain is built from TRBV2 and TRBJ2-2, with TRBD1 identical over 8 bases. The CDR3 length is 19 residues. In germline, CDR1 is SNHLY, CDR2 FYNNEI. The V gene end was trimmed by 3 bases and the J gene end by 6 bases; junction bases not matched to a gene: 18. DNA of the CDR3: TGTGCCAGCAGTGACCCTGGACAGGGCATCTCCAAAGTGGCCGGGGAGCTGTTTTTT. This gives the protein CASSDPGQGISKVAGELFF.

The rearrangement joins TRBV27 to TRBJ1-4; 11 bases line up with TRBD1. This CDR3 contains 15 residues. The J segment lost 7 bases and the V segment lost 3 bases, leaving 4 bases of the junction unmatched. Germline assignment: CDR1 MNHEY and CDR2 SMNVEV (reference sequence). The chain's CDR3 is CASSLGTGGGEKLFF. DNA for the CDR3: TGTGCCAGCAGTTTGGGGACAGGGGGTGGTGAAAAACTGTTTTTT.

The rearrangement joins TRBV7-8 to TRBJ1-2; the D is unclear. The CDR3 spans 15 residues. V dropped 1 base and J dropped 4 bases, with 13 bases sitting between them. Germline V gives CDR1 SGHVS, CDR2 FQNEAQ. CDR3 residues: CASSLGRGLTYGYTF. In DNA form, the CDR3 reads TGTGCCAGCAGCTTAGGGAGAGGACTAACCTATGGCTACACCTTC.

The chain combines TRBV10-2 with TRBJ2-7, with D perhaps TRBD1 (6 bases). Trimming pared 6 bases from V and 1 base from J, leaving 16 bases between. CDR1 WSHSY and CDR2 SAAADI come from the germline V gene. This CDR3 spans 15 amino acids. The DNA of the CDR3 is TGCGCCAGCAGAGTCGGGACACTCACATCCTACGAGCAGTACTTC. Residues: CASRVGTLTSYEQYF.

V usage is TRBV4-2 and J usage is TRBJ2-7; 13 positions agree with TRBD2. This CDR3 is 16 amino acids long. CDR1 is LGHNA, CDR2 YNFKEQ, per germline. Trimming removed 3 bases from V and 4 bases from J; junction bases left unmatched: 6. The DNA for the CDR3 is TGTGCCAGCAGCCAGGGCACTAGCGGGGGGGGGTACGAGCAGTACTTC. It translates to CASSQGTSGGGYEQYF.

J is TRBJ1-1 and V is TRBV18; D may be TRBD1 (6 bases). The germline CDR1 and CDR2 sequences are KGHSH and LQKENI. CDR3 size: 15 residues. Trimming stripped 0 bases from V and 1 base from J, with 9 bases between. This CDR3 reads CASSPPTGRNTEAFF. CDR3 bases: TGTGCCAGCTCACCACCTACAGGGAGGAACACTGAAGCTTTCTTT.

This clone has more than one count but fewer than ten. V gene TRBV9 combines with J gene TRBJ2-1; D is uncertain. The CDR3 sequence is 11 residues long. Trimming removed 2 bases at V and 3 bases at J, with 0 bases between. Germline V gives CDR1 SGDLS, CDR2 YYNGEE. CDR3: CASSVYNEQFF. The CDR3 DNA is TGTGCCAGCAGCGTCTACAATGAGCAGTTCTTC.

J is TRBJ1-1 and V is TRBV27; 7 positions match TRBD1. This CDR3 region has 15 residues. Germline assignment: CDR1 MNHEY and CDR2 SMNVEV (reference sequence). V trimming: 1 base; J trimming: 3 bases; junction bases outside the gene matches: 5. The CDR3 sequence is CASSLLGRGDTEAFF. In nucleotides, the CDR3 is TGTGCCAGCAGTTTATTGGGCAGGGGGGACACTGAAGCTTTCTTT.

This rearrangement joins TRBV5-6 to TRBJ1-6; D gene unclear. The germline gives CDR1 SGHDT, CDR2 YYEEEE. The CDR3 contains 16 residues. Trimming took 3 bases from V and 0 from J, leaving 10 bases between them. In DNA form, the CDR3 reads TGTGCCAGCAGCTCCTGGGCAGCCTCCTATAATTCACCCCTCCACTTT. Its translation is CASSSWAASYNSPLHF.

The chain has TRBV29-1 and TRBJ2-3; D uncertain. In germline, CDR1 is SQVTM, CDR2 ANQGSEA. The CDR3 runs to 10 residues. The V gene lost 7 bases and the J gene lost 3 bases, with 5 bases spanning the gap. The CDR3 reads CSAQTDTQYF. DNA for the CDR3: TGCAGCGCCCAAACAGATACGCAGTATTTT.

V is TRBV7-8 and J is TRBJ2-7; 7 nucleotides match TRBD1. This CDR3 spans 17 amino acids. With 4 bases clipped from V and 2 bases from J, the junction kept 14 bases outside the gene matches. Germline V gene sequence: CDR1 SGHVS, CDR2 FQNEAQ. CDR3 DNA: TGTGCCAGCAGCTCCATTTCCCCGACAGGGAAGACCTACGAGCAGTACTTC. This codes for CASSSISPTGKTYEQYF. Variable domain in full (rest from reference TRBV7-8 and TRBJ2-7): GAGVSQSPRYKVAKRGQDVALRCDPISGHVSLFWYQQALGQGPEFLTYFQNEAQLDKSGLPSDRFFAERPEGSVSTLKIQRTQQEDSAVYLCASSSISPTGKTYEQYFGPGTRLTVT.

There are a few counts of this clone. Here the CDR3 DNA reads TGTGCCATCAGTGAGCACGGCCGAGGCACAGATACGCAGTATTTT. This translates into CAISEHGRGTDTQYF. V is TRBV10-3 and J is TRBJ2-3, with D uncertain. Germline V gene lookup returns CDR1 ENHRY and CDR2 SYGVKD. Trimming removed 2 bases at V and 1 base at J, with 10 bases between. CDR3 size: 15 residues.

This rearrangement joins TRBV5-6 to TRBJ2-7, with TRBD1 matching over 8 bases. The CDR3 has 15 residues. CDR1 is SGHDT, CDR2 YYEEEE, per germline. V trimming: 4 bases; J trimming: 3 bases; junction bases outside the gene matches: 9. CDR3 sequence reads: CASSPPGGQDYEQYF. In DNA form, the CDR3 reads TGTGCCAGCAGCCCCCCAGGGGGACAGGACTACGAGCAGTACTTC.